This T cell receptor beta chain was sequenced for a study of CD8+ T cells in alopecia areata. Study results and caveats: Sequenced scalp T cells also include alphabeta T cells resident in normal skin.

Extraction of RNA preceded its reverse transcription into cDNA, which served as the sequencing template. TCRdb's table, derived via immunoSEQ multiplex PCR, lists solely in-frame clones and lacks some. The table lists over 150,000 clones, roughly 50% of them singletons. Treatment in this sample: oral pan-JAK inhibitor, 5-10 mg twice daily. A remark on this clone: What it recognizes is unknown.

Trimming shortened V by 0 bases and J by 7 bases, and 8 bases separated the two germline ends. The CDR3 extends over 13 amino acids. Germline CDR1 SGHRS, CDR2 YFSETQ. J is TRBJ1-5 and V is TRBV5-1; no reliable D call. This TCR came from a human donor with alopecia areata. The sample was CD4+ T cells sorted from blood, taken at week 24, from a patient treated with tofacitinib. The CDR3 sequence: CASSLDHGQPQHF. The CDR3 bases are TGCGCCAGCAGCTTGGATCACGGACAGCCCCAGCATTTT.